This TCR beta chain was captured by sequencing in a study of T cell responses to AZD1222 COVID-19 vaccine. The V and J ends lost 6 bases and 9 bases respectively, with 12 bases between them. The CDR3 has 13 amino acids. The repertoire was sequenced with immunoSEQ multiplex PCR; TCRdb's copy has only in-frame clones and lacks some. The data show 100,000 or so clones, 88% seen once. The chain has TRBV12-3 or TRBV12-4 and TRBJ1-6; D perhaps matches TRBD1 (6 bases). The receptor comes from an adult in good health. This sample comprised peripheral blood, obtained on day 0 of AZD1222 vaccination. The chain's CDR3 is CASSKRGGSPLHF. The CDR3 nucleotides are TGTGCCAGCAGCAAAAGGGGGGGTTCACCCCTCCACTTT.